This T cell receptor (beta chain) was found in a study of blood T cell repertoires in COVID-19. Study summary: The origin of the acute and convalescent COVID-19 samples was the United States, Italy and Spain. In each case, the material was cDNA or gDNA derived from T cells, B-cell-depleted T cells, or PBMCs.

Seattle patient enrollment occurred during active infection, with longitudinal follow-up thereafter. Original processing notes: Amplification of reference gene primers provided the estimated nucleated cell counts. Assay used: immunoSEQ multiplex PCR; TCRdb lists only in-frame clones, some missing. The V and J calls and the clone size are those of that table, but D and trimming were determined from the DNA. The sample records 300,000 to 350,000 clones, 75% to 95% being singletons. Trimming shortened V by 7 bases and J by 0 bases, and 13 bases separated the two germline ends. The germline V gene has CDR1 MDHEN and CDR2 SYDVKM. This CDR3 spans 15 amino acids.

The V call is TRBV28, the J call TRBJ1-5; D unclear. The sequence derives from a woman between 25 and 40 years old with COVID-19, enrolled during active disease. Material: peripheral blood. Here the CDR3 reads CASTPADYSNQPQHF. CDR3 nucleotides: TGTGCCAGCACCCCGGCGGATTATAGCAATCAGCCCCAGCATTTT.